This T cell receptor beta chain was captured in a study of CD8 T cells in Susac syndrome. Whole-study results and caveats: Acknowledgment was made by the study that its TCR sequencing and HLA analysis involved a relatively small number of individuals.

A note on this clonotype: Its target is unknown.

V trimming: 7 bases; J trimming: 4 bases; junction bases outside the gene matches: 13. Germline CDR1 is WSHSY and CDR2 is SAAADI. CDR3 length: 16 amino acids. It was with random hexamers that roughly 0.45 to 1 ug RNA was reverse transcribed. TCRdb recomputed calls from the immunoSEQ multiplex PCR reads with MiXCR, one row per CDR3 protein. The data hold about 76,000 distinct CDR3 sequences, with roughly 90% observed a single time. TEMRA cells were FACS-enriched, with CD8+ and CD4+ T cells isolated negatively. V and J are TRBV10-2 and TRBJ2-7; 10 bases match TRBD2. The source of this sequence is a human donor with multiple sclerosis. Sequencing was done on a sample of CD8+ T cells from PBMCs. As DNA, the CDR3 is TGCGCCAGCACCTCAACCGGTCGTAGCGGGAGGTACGAGCAGTACTTC. As protein: CASTSTGRSGRYEQYF.